The 16 T cell receptor beta chains below come from one sample, sequenced in a study of sequential checkpoint blockade in melanoma. As to treatment: randomized to nivolumab then ipilimumab (arm A) or the reverse (arm B). Repertoires were generated with immunoSEQ multiplex PCR, while TCRdb's copy carries only in-frame clones and drops some. The data show about 20,000 clones, 75% to 90% seen once. Sequencing was performed on CD8+ T cells sorted from blood (inferred from file names), taken from a patient given nivolumab and ipilimumab in sequence. Receptors were obtained from a human donor with melanoma.

The CDR3 sequence: CAWSVGQNTEAFF. CDR3 bases: TGTGCCTGGAGTGTAGGACAGAACACTGAAGCTTTCTTT. The chain combines TRBV30 with TRBJ1-1; maybe TRBD1 (5 bases). The length of the CDR3 is 13 residues. The germline CDR1 and CDR2 sequences are GTSNPN and SVGIG (reference sequence). Trimming removed 0 bases from V and 1 base from J, with 6 bases in between.

The chain carries TRBV28 and TRBJ2-7; TRBD1 matches 7 bases. The CDR3 runs 14 residues. CDR1 and CDR2 from the germline V gene are MDHEN and SYDVKM. V lost 5 bases and J lost 4; bases outside the gene matches: 8. The CDR3 loop reads CASSHDRALYEQYF. CDR3 DNA sequence: TGTGCCAGCAGTCACGACAGGGCCTTGTACGAGCAGTACTTC.

The rearrangement joins TRBV2 to TRBJ2-5; possible D gene TRBD2, 6 bases. The J call may be faulty, since TRBJ2-7 better matches the DNA end. Germline V lookup: CDR1 SNHLY, CDR2 FYNNEI. The CDR3 extends over 14 amino acids. The DNA of the CDR3 is TGTGCCAGCAGTGTGTTTAGCGGAGCCTACGAGCAGTACTTC. This codes for CASSVFSGAYEQYF.

This rearrangement joins TRBV6-5 to TRBJ2-3; 9 bases are a match to TRBD2. After removal of 8 bases from V and 3 bases from J, the junction contained 6 bases not matched to a gene. This CDR3 is built from 14 residues. Germline CDR1 reads MNHEY; CDR2 reads SVGAGI. CDR3 residues: CASGGGLATDTQYF. The CDR3 DNA sequence: TGTGCCAGCGGAGGGGGACTAGCAACAGATACGCAGTATTTT.

This rearrangement joins TRBV19 to TRBJ2-3; possible D gene TRBD2, 5 bases. Germline CDR1 LNHDA, CDR2 SQIVND (reference sequence). The CDR3 length is 17 residues. Trimming took off 5 bases at V and 0 bases at J, with 18 bases between the two ends. The CDR3 sequence: CASSYNPDGESTDTQYF. The CDR3 bases are TGTGCCAGTAGTTACAACCCGGACGGGGAAAGCACAGATACGCAGTATTTT.

The rearrangement links TRBV9 to TRBJ1-1; D is ambiguous. V was cut by 6 bases and J by 1 base, with 7 bases left in between. This CDR3 has 12 amino acids. Germline V gene lookup returns CDR1 SGDLS and CDR2 YYNGEE. CDR3 loop: CASKGENTEAFF. The CDR3 DNA follows: TGTGCCAGCAAAGGAGAGAACACTGAAGCTTTCTTT.

This clone is medium-sized in the sample. V usage is TRBV4-1 and J usage is TRBJ1-5; D is undetermined. This CDR3 region has 16 residues. Trimming took 4 bases from V and 2 from J, leaving 15 bases between them. Germline loops: CDR1 MGHRA, CDR2 YSYEKL. CDR3 residues: CASSPRAVEGNQPQHF. Here the CDR3 DNA reads TGCGCCAGCAGCCCCCGAGCAGTCGAGGGCAATCAGCCCCAGCATTTT.

This rearrangement joins TRBV7-9 to TRBJ2-7; TRBD1 agrees at 9 bases. After removal of 3 bases from V and 5 bases from J, the junction contained 5 bases not matched to a gene. The CDR3 has 14 amino acids. Germline V CDR1 and CDR2: SEHNR, FQNEAQ (reference sequence). The CDR3 reads CASSFPRQGDEQYF. For the CDR3, the DNA is TGTGCCAGCAGCTTTCCCAGACAGGGGGACGAGCAGTACTTC.

The rearrangement uses TRBV6-5 and TRBJ2-5; D is possibly TRBD2 (7 bases). The DNA end favors TRBJ2-7, so the J call may be wrong. This CDR3 has 15 residues. Germline loops: CDR1 MNHEY, CDR2 SVGAGI. CDR3 loop: CASSYSRGGENEQYF. In DNA, the CDR3 is TGTGCCAGCAGTTACTCTCGAGGGGGGGAAAACGAGCAGTACTTC.

The chain combines TRBV4-2 with TRBJ2-5; D may be TRBD2 (5 bases). V was pared by 1 base and J by 1 base, with 10 bases between. The CDR3 has 15 residues. Germline V lookup: CDR1 LGHNA, CDR2 YNFKEQ. The CDR3 loop is CASSQVGVSQETQYF. The CDR3 region has the DNA TGTGCCAGCAGCCAAGTCGGGGTCTCCCAAGAGACCCAGTACTTC.

The chain combines TRBV19 with TRBJ2-4, with 9 bases identical to TRBD1. After removal of 8 bases from V and 8 bases from J, the junction contained 7 bases not matched to a gene. The CDR3 runs 13 residues. Germline V CDR1 and CDR2: LNHDA, SQIVND (reference sequence). DNA of the CDR3: TGTGCCAGTGTACAGGGGGCTTCAGACATTCAGTACTTC. Protein sequence: CASVQGASDIQYF.

The V gene is TRBV27, the J gene TRBJ2-3; no firm D call. CDR3 length: 13 amino acids. V lost 3 bases, J lost 2 bases, and 6 bases lay in between. Germline V CDR1 and CDR2: MNHEY, SMNVEV (reference sequence). For the CDR3, the DNA is TGTGCCAGCAGTTTTCATTTCACAGATACGCAGTATTTT. It is translated as CASSFHFTDTQYF.

The chain couples TRBV6-6 to TRBJ1-1; D may be TRBD1 (5 bases). The V gene lost 0 bases and the J gene lost 4 bases, with 12 bases spanning the gap. Germline CDR1 MNHNY, CDR2 SVGAGI (reference sequence). The CDR3 has 15 residues. CDR3 protein: CASSYSTGGGTEAFF. CDR3 nucleotides: TGTGCCAGCAGTTACTCGACGGGGGGAGGCACTGAAGCTTTCTTT.

The CDR3 coding sequence is TGTGCCAGCAGTCTGCGACAGCCCCAAGAGACCCAGTACTTC. Translated: CASSLRQPQETQYF. The V call is TRBV6-1, the J call TRBJ2-5; TRBD1 is a possible D gene (5 bases). This CDR3 comprises 14 residues. The V end was cut by 5 bases, the J end by 1 base, with 11 bases between. Germline V gene data show CDR1 as MNHNS and CDR2 as SASEGT.

The gene calls are TRBV10-1 and TRBJ2-1, with 9 bases aligning to TRBD1. The V segment lost 2 bases and the J segment 3 bases; nucleotides outside the gene matches: 5. The CDR3 is 16 residues long. The V gene's germline CDR1 is WNHNN and CDR2 SYGVQD (reference sequence). The CDR3 spells CASSEVGTGFYNEQFF. CDR3 DNA: TGCGCCAGCAGTGAGGTGGGGACAGGGTTCTACAATGAGCAGTTCTTC.

Comment on this clone: The conserved closing phenylalanine or tryptophan is absent in this CDR3, likely reflecting a read error. Because the CDR3's place on the DNA is in doubt, the DNA is left out and the CDR3 is given as listed by TCRdb. The rearrangement links TRBV7-9 to TRBJ2-7; the D call of TRBD1 is as the table states it, not checked on the DNA. The CDR3 totals 13 residues, both ends included. Germline V gene sequence: CDR1 SEHNR, CDR2 FQNEAQ (reference sequence). This CDR3 is CASSSYWEDRGWI.